These 5 T cell receptor beta chains share one sample of origin, sequenced in a study of cytotoxic CD8 clonotypes in ibrutinib-treated CLL. Repertoires were generated with immunoSEQ multiplex PCR, while TCRdb's copy carries only in-frame clones and drops some. Of under 30,000 clones listed, 45% to 65% are singletons. This material consisted of PBMCs, taken before ibrutinib treatment. The source is a human donor with chronic lymphocytic leukemia.

The chain recombines TRBV7-2 with TRBJ1-1; D unclear. The CDR3 is made up of 13 amino acids. V dropped 7 bases and J dropped 0 bases, with 9 bases sitting between them. In germline, CDR1 is SGHTA, CDR2 FQGNSA. The CDR3 coding sequence is TGTGCCAGCAAATCGGGTCTGAACACTGAAGCTTTCTTT. Protein: CASKSGLNTEAFF. Looking up the rest from reference TRBV7-2 and TRBJ1-1 gives the full variable domain: GAGVSQSPSNKVTEKGKDVELRCDPISGHTALYWYRQSLGQGLEFLIYFQGNSAPDKSGLPSDRFSAERTGGSVSTLTIQRTQQEDSAVYLCASKSGLNTEAFFGQGTRLTVV.

This clone was detected a few times. This chain links TRBV5-4 with TRBJ2-1, with D possibly TRBD2 on 6 matching bases. The germline CDR1 and CDR2 sequences are SGHNT and YYREEE (reference sequence). The CDR3 sequence is 17 residues long. Trimming pared 4 bases from V and 0 bases from J, leaving 17 bases between. This chain's CDR3 is CASSTSQAGSSYNEQFF. The CDR3 bases are TGTGCCAGCAGCACCTCCCAGGCGGGGAGCTCCTACAATGAGCAGTTCTTC.

This clone appeared a few times. The chain employs TRBV28 and TRBJ1-5, with D unclear. Germline-derived CDR1 and CDR2 are MDHEN and SYDVKM. CDR3 length equals 13 residues. Trimming cost V 3 bases and J 7 bases, with 10 bases left between them. The CDR3: CASSFIDMQPQHF. CDR3 coding DNA: TGTGCCAGCAGTTTCATTGATATGCAGCCCCAGCATTTT.

J is TRBJ1-1 and V is TRBV9; D is ambiguous. This CDR3 is 12 amino acids long. The ends were cut back, 0 bases at V and 9 bases at J, with 9 bases in the middle. Germline V lookup: CDR1 SGDLS, CDR2 YYNGEE. The CDR3 DNA is TGTGCCAGCAGCGTAGGGCCGGGCAAAGCTTTCTTT. Protein sequence: CASSVGPGKAFF.

The V gene is TRBV9, the J gene TRBJ1-1; D gene ambiguous. The germline CDR1 and CDR2 sequences are SGDLS and YYNGEE. CDR3 length: 15 residues. Trimming took 0 bases from V and 4 from J, leaving 13 bases between them. CDR3 sequence: CASSVGELYGTEAFF. The CDR3 coding sequence is TGTGCCAGCAGCGTAGGGGAACTCTATGGCACTGAAGCTTTCTTT.